A single sample gave rise to the 32 T cell receptor beta chains below, sequenced in a study of T cells in Graves' hyperthyroidism and ophthalmopathy. Template material for amplifying TCR beta CDR3 regions consisted of RNA transcripts. During a first-round RT-PCR of the TCR CDR3, the HTBI primer set was used. TCRdb re-called the multiplex PCR reads with MiXCR, one entry per CDR3 protein. The sample yields approximately 520,000 distinct CDR3 sequences, less than 25% seen once. What was sequenced was blood. All receptors come from a man younger than 35 with Graves' hyperthyroidism.

The J gene is TRBJ1-1, the V gene TRBV5-1; TRBD1 matches at 7 bases. The CDR3 sequence is 15 residues long. Germline V gene sequence: CDR1 SGHRS, CDR2 YFSETQ. V dropped 4 bases and J dropped 1; count of bases not matched to a gene: 7. CDR3 sequence reads: CASSLQTGQNTEAFF. CDR3 nucleotide sequence: TGCGCCAGCAGCCTTCAGACAGGGCAGAACACTGAAGCTTTCTTT.

This chain connects TRBV27 to TRBJ2-7, with 10 bases aligning to TRBD2. V lost 3 bases and J lost 4; bases outside the gene matches: 3. The CDR3 totals 14 residues. CDR1 and CDR2 from the germline V gene are MNHEY and SMNVEV (reference sequence). The CDR3 protein is CASSFASGRYEQYF. The CDR3, as DNA: TGTGCCAGCAGTTTTGCTAGCGGGAGATACGAGCAGTACTTC.

This clonotype was observed at least ten times. This chain connects TRBV19 to TRBJ2-2; TRBD1 agrees at 9 bases. The CDR3 is 16 amino acids. V shed 3 bases and J 7 bases; nucleotides not matched to a gene: 9. CDR1 is LNHDA and CDR2 is SQIVND in the germline V gene (reference sequence). The CDR3 loop reads CASSMPTGGSGGELFF. The DNA for the CDR3 is TGTGCCAGTAGTATGCCGACAGGGGGATCTGGCGGGGAGCTGTTTTTT.

At least ten counts were recorded for this clonotype. The chain is built from TRBV12-3 or TRBV12-4 and TRBJ2-7; 7 bases align to TRBD1. The V and J ends lost 3 bases and 5 bases, in that order; junction bases with no gene match: 7. This CDR3 is 14 amino acids long. The CDR3 here is CASSFWDSQHEQYF. CDR3 DNA: TGTGCCAGCAGTTTCTGGGACAGCCAACACGAGCAGTACTTC.

The J gene is TRBJ1-1, the V gene TRBV15, with D unclear. The germline gives CDR1 LNHNV, CDR2 YYDKDF (reference sequence). The CDR3 spans 13 residues. Trimming shortened V by 1 base and J by 8 bases, and 11 bases separated the two germline ends. The CDR3 DNA reads TGTGCCACCAGCAGAGCCCGGGGAACCGAAGCTTTCTTT. Its translation is CATSRARGTEAFF.

This clonotype showed up many times. J is TRBJ1-5 and V is TRBV9; the D gene is possibly TRBD1 (6 bases). CDR1 and CDR2 from the germline V gene are SGDLS and YYNGEE. CDR3 length equals 14 residues. Trimming left V 2 bases short and J 8 bases short, with 14 bases between. For the CDR3, the DNA is TGTGCCAGCAGCGTGGACGGGGGCAAGGAGCCCCAGCATTTT. Protein: CASSVDGGKEPQHF. The entire variable domain, with the rest obtained from reference TRBV9 and TRBJ1-5, is as follows: DSGVTQTPKHLITATGQRVTLRCSPRSGDLSVYWYQQSLDQGLQFLIQYYNGEERAKGNILERFSAQQFPDLHSELNLSSLELGDSALYFCASSVDGGKEPQHFGDGTRLSIL.

This clonotype has ten or more counts. The chain joins TRBV30 to TRBJ2-7; a possible D gene is TRBD2 (5 bases). Germline lookup yields CDR1 GTSNPN and CDR2 SVGIG (reference sequence). The CDR3 is 14 amino acids. Trimming stripped 2 bases from V and 3 bases from J, with 14 bases between. CDR3 coding DNA: TGTGCCTGGAGTATAATCAGCGGTAGCTACGAGCAGTACTTC. This translates into CAWSIISGSYEQYF.

This sequence joins TRBV10-3 and TRBJ2-5; D remains ambiguous. CDR3 length: 14 amino acids. Looked up from germline, CDR1 is ENHRY and CDR2 is SYGVKD. V was trimmed by 3 bases and J by 2 bases, leaving 10 bases between them. The CDR3 is CAISDDTTQETQYF. DNA of the CDR3: TGTGCCATCAGTGATGACACGACGCAAGAGACCCAGTACTTC.

Points on this clonotype: A much more abundant neighbour one base away suggests this may be a read error. The chain combines TRBV19 with TRBJ1-5, with TRBD1 matching over 8 bases. The CDR3 extends over 14 amino acids. From germline, CDR1 is LNHDA and CDR2 SQIVND (reference sequence). V lost 6 bases and J lost 6; bases outside the gene matches: 7. CDR3: CASRPDRGTQPQHF. The DNA of the CDR3 is TGTGCCAGTAGACCCGACAGGGGTACTCAGCCCCAGCATTTT.

The chain is built from TRBV6-1 and TRBJ1-1; no firm D call. Germline V lookup: CDR1 MNHNS, CDR2 SASEGT. The ends were cut back, 3 bases at V and 4 bases at J, with 12 bases in the middle. The CDR3 spans 14 residues. The CDR3 region is CASSDVRPLTEAFF. CDR3 bases: TGTGCCAGCAGTGATGTGCGGCCTCTCACTGAAGCTTTCTTT.

This clonotype was found many times. The J gene is TRBJ1-5, the V gene TRBV28; possibly TRBD1 for D (5 bases). From germline, CDR1 is MDHEN and CDR2 SYDVKM. CDR3 size: 15 residues. Deletions cut 8 bases from V and 1 base from J, with 15 bases between. The CDR3 DNA sequence: TGTGCCAGCGACCCCCAGGGAGTCAGCAATCAGCCCCAGCATTTT. It is translated as CASDPQGVSNQPQHF. The whole variable domain, filled in from reference TRBV28 and TRBJ1-5, reads DVKVTQSSRYLVKRTGEKVFLECVQDMDHENMFWYRQDPGLGLRLIYFSYDVKMKEKGDIPEGYSVSREKKERFSLILESASTNQTSMYLCASDPQGVSNQPQHFGDGTRLSIL.

This clonotype was seen ten or more times. The rearrangement links TRBV9 to TRBJ2-7, with no clear D. Trimming removed 0 bases from V and 2 bases from J, with 9 bases in between. This CDR3 region has 14 residues. Looked up from germline, CDR1 is SGDLS and CDR2 is YYNGEE. CDR3 amino acids: CASSVGAAPYEQYF. In DNA, the CDR3 is TGTGCCAGCAGCGTAGGGGCAGCCCCCTACGAGCAGTACTTC.

This clonotype was picked up a small number of times. The CDR3 region has the DNA TGCAGCGTTGAAGATAACCCCGGGGAGCTGTTTTTT. Translation: CSVEDNPGELFF. The J gene is TRBJ2-2, the V gene TRBV29-1, with no clear D. Germline CDR1 SQVTM, CDR2 ANQGSEA. The CDR3 runs to 12 residues. Trimming stripped 0 bases from V and 6 bases from J, with 5 bases between.

This clonotype was recorded many times. V usage is TRBV7-2 and J usage is TRBJ1-1, with D perhaps TRBD1 (6 bases). Germline V gives CDR1 SGHTA, CDR2 FQGNSA. This CDR3 comprises 15 residues. The V gene lost 2 bases and the J gene lost 4 bases, with 14 bases spanning the gap. The CDR3 is CASSLPTGFSTEAFF. In nucleotides, the CDR3 is TGTGCCAGCAGCTTACCGACAGGTTTTAGCACTGAAGCTTTCTTT.

The table lists this clonotype with many counts. V usage is TRBV12-3 or TRBV12-4 and J usage is TRBJ1-6, with D possibly TRBD1 on 6 matching bases. CDR3 length: 17 residues. The V gene lost 7 bases and the J gene lost 2 bases, with 18 bases spanning the gap. CDR3 in amino acids: CASIYPGEEAYNSPLHF. For the CDR3, the DNA is TGTGCCAGCATCTACCCAGGGGAAGAAGCCTATAATTCACCCCTCCACTTT.

Only a few counts were recorded for this clonotype. The rearrangement links TRBV30 to TRBJ1-1, with a tentative D call TRBD1 (6 bases). The CDR3 consists of 14 residues. The germline V gene encodes CDR1 GTSNPN and CDR2 SVGIG (reference sequence). The V gene lost 3 bases and the J gene lost 0 bases, with 11 bases spanning the gap. CDR3 sequence: CAWREDSVNTEAFF. The CDR3 coding sequence is TGTGCCTGGAGAGAGGACAGTGTGAACACTGAAGCTTTCTTT.

J is TRBJ2-6 and V is TRBV7-8, with D hard to call. From germline, CDR1 is SGHVS and CDR2 FQNEAQ. This CDR3 has 15 amino acids. V was trimmed by 6 bases and J by 1 base, leaving 10 bases between them. The DNA for the CDR3 is TGTGCCAGCAGAAATACACCGTCTGGGGCCAACGTCCTGACTTTC. Its translation: CASRNTPSGANVLTF.

This clonotype appeared many times. The chain recombines TRBV2 with TRBJ1-1; 11 nucleotides agree with TRBD1. The CDR3 length is 16 residues. V shed 6 bases, J shed 2 bases, and the junction held 8 bases outside the gene matches. Germline CDR1 SNHLY, CDR2 FYNNEI. The CDR3 region has the DNA TGTGCCAGCAGCCTACCGGGACAGGGGGTAAACACTGAAGCTTTCTTT. Its protein is CASSLPGQGVNTEAFF.

As to this clonotype: The CDR3 does not close with the conserved phenylalanine or tryptophan, likely indicating a read error. The limits of the CDR3 on the DNA are not certain, so only TCRdb's listed CDR3 is given. The rearrangement uses TRBV24-1 and TRBJ2-2. The germline CDR1 and CDR2 sequences are KGHDR and SFDVKD. Inclusive of both ends, the CDR3 amounts to 12 amino acids. Here the CDR3 reads CATRADTGELCL.

This clonotype has ten or more counts. At one of its ends the junction is not consistent with the germline gene, which may arise from a read error. The chain links TRBV5-1 to TRBJ2-2; no clear D gene. The CDR3 runs 12 residues. CDR1 is SGHRS and CDR2 is YFSETQ in the germline V gene. CDR3 amino acids: CASSLDTGELFF. The CDR3 region has the DNA TGTGCCAGCAGTTTAGACACCGGGGAGCTGTTTTTT.

The genes are TRBV12-3 or TRBV12-4 and TRBJ1-1; 7 bases fit TRBD1. Trimming removed 5 bases from V and 8 bases from J; junction bases left unmatched: 8. This CDR3 has 13 amino acids. CDR3 nucleotide sequence: TGTGCCAGCAGTCCATTCAGGGGGATGGAAGCTTTCTTT. This translates into CASSPFRGMEAFF.

This clonotype was recorded at least ten times. The chain employs TRBV6-1 and TRBJ2-7; D is unclear. Germline CDR1 reads MNHNS; CDR2 reads SASEGT. The V and J ends lost 6 bases and 4 bases respectively, with 7 bases between them. This CDR3 region has 11 residues. The CDR3 DNA is TGTGCCAGCAGGGAGATTTACGAGCAGTACTTC. Protein product: CASREIYEQYF.

The CDR3 reads CASSPRPDYEQYF. The CDR3, as DNA: TGTGCCAGCAGCCCGAGGCCAGACTACGAGCAGTACTTC. The chain employs TRBV12-3 or TRBV12-4 and TRBJ2-7; the D is unclear. The CDR3 length is 13 residues. V lost 6 bases and J lost 3, with 12 bases in between.

This chain joins TRBV13 and TRBJ2-2; 8 bases are a match to TRBD2. With 3 bases clipped from V and 2 bases from J, the junction kept 14 bases outside the gene matches. The CDR3 loop spans 19 amino acids. In germline, CDR1 is PRHDT, CDR2 FYEKMQ (reference sequence). CDR3 in amino acids: CASSLGGRMSGDNTGELFF. The CDR3 nucleotides are TGTGCCAGCAGCTTGGGCGGGAGGATGAGCGGGGATAACACCGGGGAGCTGTTTTTT.

This clonotype was counted many times. This chain uses TRBV2 with TRBJ2-7; D may correspond to TRBD1 or TRBD2 (5 bases each). With 4 bases removed from V and 2 bases from J, the gap between germline ends came to 12 bases. The CDR3 contains 14 residues. The germline V gene has CDR1 SNHLY and CDR2 FYNNEI. The CDR3 DNA follows: TGTGCCAGCAGTGTAGCGAGACAGACCTACGAGCAGTACTTC. It specifies CASSVARQTYEQYF.

At least ten counts were recorded for this clonotype. J is TRBJ2-2 and V is TRBV6-2 or TRBV6-3; 8 nucleotides match TRBD1. Looked up from germline, CDR1 is MNHEY and CDR2 is SVGEGT. J lost 3 bases, V lost 6 bases, and 6 bases had no gene match. The CDR3 is made up of 15 amino acids. The CDR3 reads CASRDRELHTGELFF. The CDR3 DNA is TGTGCCAGCAGGGACAGGGAGTTGCACACCGGGGAGCTGTTTTTT.

The CDR3 sequence: CASSLVGGKGETQYF. The CDR3 bases are TGTGCCAGCAGCTTAGTTGGGGGAAAGGGAGAGACCCAGTACTTC. V is TRBV11-2 and J is TRBJ2-5, with D perhaps given as TRBD1 or TRBD2 (5 bases each). Germline loops: CDR1 SGHAT, CDR2 FQNNGV. Trimming shortened V by 1 base and J by 4 bases, and 13 bases separated the two germline ends. The CDR3 covers 15 residues. The complete variable domain, with remaining parts taken from reference TRBV11-2 and TRBJ2-5, reads EAGVAQSPRYKIIEKRQSVAFWCNPISGHATLYWYQQILGQGPKLLIQFQNNGVVDDSQLPKDRFSAERLKGVDSTLKIQPAKLEDSAVYLCASSLVGGKGETQYFGPGTRLLVL.

This clonotype was seen repeatedly, ten times or more. The chain has TRBV7-6 and TRBJ1-1; D remains ambiguous. This CDR3 comprises 10 residues. V lost 4 bases to trimming and J lost 10 bases, with 7 bases between them. Per germline, CDR1 SGHVS and CDR2 FNYEAQ. CDR3 in DNA: TGTGCCAGCAGCTCCCGTGGAGCTTTCTTT. It translates to CASSSRGAFF.

This clonotype has a count of ten or more. The chain is built from TRBV3-1 and TRBJ2-5, with TRBD2 matching over 8 bases. The CDR3 sequence is 15 residues long. The germline CDR1 and CDR2 sequences are LGHDT and YNNKEL (reference sequence). With V trimmed by 3 bases and J by 1 base, 4 bases remained unmatched. The CDR3: CASSQFGTSQETQYF. The CDR3 nucleotides are TGTGCCAGCAGCCAGTTCGGGACTAGCCAAGAGACCCAGTACTTC.

This clonotype appeared many times. The J gene is TRBJ2-7, the V gene TRBV13; 10 bases fit TRBD1. Trimming removed 0 bases from V and 6 bases from J; junction bases left unmatched: 8. Looked up from germline, CDR1 is PRHDT and CDR2 is FYEKMQ (reference sequence). The CDR3 contains 16 residues. CDR3 sequence (DNA): TGTGCCAGCAGCTTAGGCCCGGGACAGGGGCTGGTCGAGCAGTACTTC. It is translated as CASSLGPGQGLVEQYF.

This clonotype was detected many times. The CDR3 sequence is CASSFEGTPSYEQYF. The CDR3 region has the DNA TGTGCCAGCAGTTTTGAGGGGACACCTTCCTACGAGCAGTACTTC. The rearrangement links TRBV28 to TRBJ2-7, with a weak D call TRBD1 (6 bases). The CDR3 is 15 amino acids. V lost 3 bases and J lost 1, with 13 bases in between. The germline V gene encodes CDR1 MDHEN and CDR2 SYDVKM. The entire variable domain, with the rest obtained from reference TRBV28 and TRBJ2-7, is as follows: DVKVTQSSRYLVKRTGEKVFLECVQDMDHENMFWYRQDPGLGLRLIYFSYDVKMKEKGDIPEGYSVSREKKERFSLILESASTNQTSMYLCASSFEGTPSYEQYFGPGTRLTVT.

This clonotype was recorded at least ten times. This sequence joins TRBV28 and TRBJ2-5; TRBD2 matches 10 bases. CDR3 length: 15 amino acids. Germline CDR1 and CDR2: MDHEN and SYDVKM. V trimming: 2 bases; J trimming: 5 bases; junction bases outside the gene matches: 5. The CDR3, as DNA: TGTGCCAGCAGTTTACCTAGCGGGGGTGTTGAGACCCAGTACTTC. This codes for CASSLPSGGVETQYF.